The next 16 T cell receptor beta chains were all read from a single sample in a study of T cell repertoires in cytomegalovirus infection. Their specific antigens are unknown. TCRdb re-called the reads through MiXCR, storing one row per CDR3 protein. The data contain approximately 390,000 distinct CDR3 sequences, roughly 34% of them seen just once; the ten biggest clones take up roughly 13%. The sample was cultured PBMCs, taken from culture after CMV antigen stimulation. The source is a human donor in good health (CMV status not recorded). Some clones in this sample may be carry-over from other donors' samples.

V usage is TRBV7-6 and J usage is TRBJ2-1; TRBD2 matches at 8 bases. Germline values: CDR1 SGHVS, CDR2 FNYEAQ. V was clipped by 5 bases and J by 2 bases; unmatched bases: 8. The CDR3 is 16 amino acids. CDR3 in amino acids: CASSQITSGPYNEQFF. CDR3 nucleotides: TGTGCCAGCAGCCAGATAACTAGCGGCCCCTACAATGAGCAGTTCTTC.

The chain carries TRBV7-4 and TRBJ2-7, with no clear D. The CDR3 covers 13 residues. Between the trimmed V and J ends, which lost 1 base and 7 bases, there was a span of 11 bases. Germline lookup yields CDR1 SGHVT and CDR2 SQSDAQ. CDR3 protein: CASSLGSVGEQYV. The DNA for the CDR3 is TGTGCCAGCAGCTTAGGCTCCGTGGGAGAGCAGTACGTC.

V and J are TRBV7-6 and TRBJ2-1; 8 bases agree with TRBD2. Germline loops: CDR1 SGHVS, CDR2 FNYEAQ. There are 18 residues in the CDR3. The ends lost 1 base at V and 4 bases at J; junction bases unmatched: 12. CDR3 sequence reads: CASSLGRAGVSTYNEQFF. The CDR3 DNA reads as TGTGCCAGCAGCTTAGGTAGAGCGGGAGTCTCAACGTACAATGAGCAGTTCTTC.

There are a few counts of this clonotype. The chain carries TRBV7-2 and TRBJ2-1; TRBD2 matches at 13 bases. V gave up 5 bases and J gave up 9 bases; unmatched junction bases: 10. CDR1 is SGHTA and CDR2 is FQGNSA in the germline V gene. This CDR3 is built from 16 residues. The chain's CDR3 is CASSVGLAGKTGEQFF. The DNA for the CDR3 is TGTGCCAGCAGCGTGGGACTAGCGGGAAAGACGGGTGAGCAGTTCTTC.

The chain uses TRBV29-1 and TRBJ1-2; 8 bases agree with TRBD1. The V gene's germline CDR1 is SQVTM and CDR2 ANQGSEA. V was pared by 4 bases and J by 4 bases, with 8 bases of the junction left unmatched. This CDR3 contains 14 residues. Here the CDR3 DNA reads TGCAGCGTTGTTACGGACAGGGTTTCCTATGGCTACACCTTC. Translated, it gives CSVVTDRVSYGYTF.

This clonotype was seen a few times. The V and J genes are TRBV19 and TRBJ1-1; no definite D call. V was cut by 0 bases and J by 3 bases, with 8 bases left in between. Germline CDR1 LNHDA, CDR2 SQIVND (reference sequence). The CDR3 totals 14 residues. The CDR3 nucleotides are TGTGCCAGTAGTATAGACAGCGGCTACACTGAAGCTTTCTTT. This encodes CASSIDSGYTEAFF.

This clonotype occurred many times. The chain has TRBV7-2 and TRBJ2-1; possibly TRBD1 or TRBD2 for D (5 bases each). In germline, CDR1 is SGHTA, CDR2 FQGNSA. V lost 3 bases and J lost 0, with 9 bases in between. The CDR3 consists of 15 residues. CDR3 DNA: TGTGCCAGCAGCTTTGGGGGTAGCTCCTACAATGAGCAGTTCTTC. It yields the protein CASSFGGSSYNEQFF. The full variable domain, rest sourced from reference TRBV7-2 and TRBJ2-1, is GAGVSQSPSNKVTEKGKDVELRCDPISGHTALYWYRQSLGQGLEFLIYFQGNSAPDKSGLPSDRFSAERTGGSVSTLTIQRTQQEDSAVYLCASSFGGSSYNEQFFGPGTRLTVL.

A few counts support this clonotype. The CDR3 DNA reads TGTGCCAGCAGTCCCCGGACAGGAAACTACGAGCAGTACTTC. This translates into CASSPRTGNYEQYF. The chain couples TRBV28 to TRBJ2-7; 7 bases line up with TRBD1. The germline gives CDR1 MDHEN, CDR2 SYDVKM. The CDR3 covers 14 residues. Germline trimming cut 5 bases from V and 3 bases from J; bases unmatched to any gene: 7.

The gene calls are TRBV5-1 and TRBJ2-5; D gene unclear. Trimming shortened V by 3 bases and J by 5 bases, and 11 bases separated the two germline ends. There are 13 residues in the CDR3. Germline-derived CDR1 and CDR2 are SGHRS and YFSETQ. The CDR3 DNA reads TGCGCCAGCAGCTCGGATTTCCCGGAGACCCAGTACTTC. Its translation is CASSSDFPETQYF.

J is TRBJ2-7 and V is TRBV7-2; no definite D call. Trimming took off 5 bases at V and 4 bases at J, with 15 bases between the two ends. The CDR3 runs 14 residues. Germline values: CDR1 SGHTA, CDR2 FQGNSA. The CDR3, as DNA: TGTGCCAGCAGCCCGGCGGCCTTCTTTTACGAGCAGTACGTC. Translated: CASSPAAFFYEQYV.

The rearrangement uses TRBV19 and TRBJ2-1; the D gene is possibly TRBD1 (5 bases). Germline V gene data show CDR1 as LNHDA and CDR2 as SQIVND (reference sequence). V gave up 4 bases and J gave up 2 bases, with 15 bases separating them. This CDR3 comprises 16 residues. The CDR3 here is CASSTNLDRAYNEQFF. The CDR3, as DNA: TGTGCCAGTAGTACAAACCTTGACAGAGCCTACAATGAGCAGTTCTTC.

The chain is built from TRBV7-8 and TRBJ2-5; D is ambiguous. The V end lost 3 bases, the J end lost 2 bases, and 16 bases lay between the germline ends. In germline, CDR1 is SGHVS, CDR2 FQNEAQ. This CDR3 has 16 residues. DNA of the CDR3: TGTGCCAGCAGCTTCATCCCGGGCCGAGAACAAGAGACCCAGTACTTC. Amino acids: CASSFIPGREQETQYF.

The rearrangement uses TRBV12-3 or TRBV12-4 and TRBJ2-2; D unresolved. This CDR3 is built from 14 residues. V lost 2 bases to trimming and J lost 6 bases, with 10 bases between them. The chain's CDR3 is CASSLRRAAGELFF. DNA of the CDR3: TGTGCCAGCAGTTTACGGCGCGCGGCCGGGGAGCTGTTTTTT.

This chain links TRBV5-6 with TRBJ2-5, with TRBD2 matching 9 bases. Germline V gene lookup returns CDR1 SGHDT and CDR2 YYEEEE. After removal of 4 bases from V and 5 bases from J, the junction contained 3 bases not matched to a gene. This CDR3 has 13 residues. The CDR3 is CASSPAGGETQYF. The CDR3 coding sequence is TGTGCCAGCAGCCCCGCGGGAGGGGAGACCCAGTACTTC.

The DNA for the CDR3 is TGTGCCAGCAGCTCCCTGGGGGGGTCCTACCTTGTAAATGAAAAACTGTTTTTT. Translated, it gives CASSSLGGSYLVNEKLFF. This chain connects TRBV7-2 to TRBJ1-4; maybe TRBD1 (5 bases). The length of the CDR3 is 18 residues. Trimming stripped 4 bases from V and 5 bases from J, with 23 bases between. The V gene's germline CDR1 is SGHTA and CDR2 FQGNSA.

This clonotype was observed a handful of times. This CDR3 reads CAVSEGLATNEQFF. The CDR3 nucleotides read TGTGCCGTAAGTGAAGGACTAGCTACCAATGAGCAGTTCTTC. The chain joins TRBV6-1 to TRBJ2-1; 8 bases are shared with TRBD2. The CDR3 has 14 residues. With V trimmed by 11 bases and J by 6 bases, 12 bases remained unmatched. CDR1 MNHNS and CDR2 SASEGT come from the germline V gene.